One and the same sample provided the 13 T cell receptor beta chains below, sequenced in a study of blood T cell repertoires in COVID-19. The table came from immunoSEQ multiplex PCR; TCRdb's copy has only in-frame clones and leaves some out. The table includes 450,000 or so clones, around 91% detected once. Sequenced: PBMCs or T cells enriched from blood (not recorded which). These TCRs come from a young man who had recovered from COVID-19.

J is TRBJ1-1 and V is TRBV25-1; D not certain. Trimming removed 3 bases from V and 7 bases from J, with 9 bases in between. The CDR3 has 12 residues. Germline V gene lookup returns CDR1 MGHDK and CDR2 SYGVNS. The DNA of the CDR3 is TGTGCCAGCAGTGAGACATACCATGAAGCTTTCTTT. Translated: CASSETYHEAFF.

The chain recombines TRBV10-3 with TRBJ1-2; 10 bases map to TRBD1. This CDR3 has 14 amino acids. V lost 8 bases, J lost 6 bases, and 9 bases stayed unmatched. CDR1 ENHRY and CDR2 SYGVKD come from the germline V gene. CDR3 coding DNA: TGTGCCATCGCCCGACAGGGGGCGAGTCATGGCTACACCTTC. This gives the protein CAIARQGASHGYTF.

This sequence joins TRBV6-5 and TRBJ1-5; unclear D gene. The germline V and J ends were trimmed by 2 bases and 3 bases, with 11 bases remaining between them. CDR3 length: 15 amino acids. The V gene's germline CDR1 is MNHEY and CDR2 SVGAGI. The CDR3 nucleotides are TGTGCCAGCAGTTACAACGCCGAACTCAATCAGCCCCAGCATTTT. Translation gives CASSYNAELNQPQHF.

This chain uses TRBV5-6 with TRBJ1-6; D is uncertain. This CDR3 has 14 amino acids. V dropped 4 bases and J dropped 10 bases, with 15 bases sitting between them. Germline CDR1 and CDR2: SGHDT and YYEEEE. The CDR3 here is CASSPHGLPSPLHF. Written as DNA, the CDR3 is TGTGCCAGCAGCCCCCATGGACTTCCCTCACCCCTCCACTTT.

CDR3 DNA sequence: TGTGCTAGTGGTTTAACCCTAGGGGGTCGGGAGACCCAGTACTTC. Its translation is CASGLTLGGRETQYF. The rearrangement joins TRBV12-5 to TRBJ2-5; TRBD1 is a possible D gene (6 bases). The CDR3 has 15 amino acids. CDR1 LGHNT and CDR2 FRNRAP come from the germline V gene. The V end lost 3 bases, the J end lost 5 bases, and 16 bases lay between the germline ends.

This clone was picked up many times. The chain links TRBV25-1 to TRBJ2-3, with 10 bases that match TRBD1. Looked up from germline, CDR1 is MGHDK and CDR2 is SYGVNS. CDR3 length equals 16 residues. J gave up 5 bases and V 6 bases, and 11 bases lay outside the gene matches. CDR3: CASRATGTGARDTQYF. The CDR3 nucleotides read TGTGCCAGCAGAGCAACCGGGACAGGGGCACGAGATACGCAGTATTTT.

The V and J genes are TRBV15 and TRBJ1-5; possibly TRBD1 for D (6 bases). The CDR3 loop spans 16 amino acids. CDR1 is LNHNV and CDR2 is YYDKDF in the germline V gene (reference sequence). Trimming took off 0 bases at V and 4 bases at J, with 13 bases between the two ends. CDR3 coding DNA: TGTGCCACCAGCAGAGACGCCGTTAGGGGGAATCAGCCCCAGCATTTT. Its translation: CATSRDAVRGNQPQHF. The whole variable domain, filled in from reference TRBV15 and TRBJ1-5, reads DAMVIQNPRYQVTQFGKPVTLSCSQTLNHNVMYWYQQKSSQAPKLLFHYYDKDFNNEADTPDNFQSRRPNTSFCFLDIRSPGLGDTAMYLCATSRDAVRGNQPQHFGDGTRLSIL.

This rearrangement joins TRBV27 to TRBJ1-5; tentatively, D is TRBD1 (6 bases). V was cut by 5 bases and J by 4 bases, with 21 bases left in between. Germline loops: CDR1 MNHEY, CDR2 SMNVEV (reference sequence). This CDR3 has 17 amino acids. Written as DNA, the CDR3 is TGTGCCAGCAGTCCGAGGGACAACCCGATGTGGAATCAGCCCCAGCATTTT. Residues: CASSPRDNPMWNQPQHF.

The chain has TRBV27 and TRBJ2-7; 9 bases are a match to TRBD1. The CDR3 extends over 17 amino acids. Germline V gene sequence: CDR1 MNHEY, CDR2 SMNVEV (reference sequence). Trimming cost V 4 bases and J 3 bases; bases outside gene matches: 13. The CDR3 DNA follows: TGTGCCAGCAGTTCTCGGACAGGGGAGACCCGTTTCTACGAGCAGTACTTC. Translation: CASSSRTGETRFYEQYF.

The sample holds many counts of this clone. V and J are TRBV28 and TRBJ1-6; tentatively, D is TRBD1 (6 bases). Deletions cut 6 bases from V and 1 base from J, with 16 bases between. Looked up from germline, CDR1 is MDHEN and CDR2 is SYDVKM. This CDR3 contains 17 residues. The CDR3 is CASSIRGAFSYNSPLHF. The CDR3 DNA follows: TGTGCCAGCAGCATCAGGGGTGCTTTTTCCTATAATTCACCCCTCCACTTT.

The chain combines TRBV27 with TRBJ2-2; D is unclear. The germline CDR1 and CDR2 sequences are MNHEY and SMNVEV (reference sequence). Trimming took off 8 bases at V and 8 bases at J, with 9 bases between the two ends. The CDR3 runs 11 residues. The CDR3 DNA is TGTGCCAGCGGTACAGCTGGGGAGCTGTTTTTT. It encodes CASGTAGELFF.

The V call is TRBV7-2, the J call TRBJ1-1; D gene unclear. CDR3 length: 15 amino acids. The V end was cut by 4 bases, the J end by 0 bases, with 12 bases between. Germline CDR1 is SGHTA and CDR2 is FQGNSA. The CDR3 coding sequence is TGTGCCAGCAGCTGGCTCAGGCGCATGAACACTGAAGCTTTCTTT. It encodes CASSWLRRMNTEAFF. Using reference TRBV7-2 and TRBJ1-1 for the parts outside the CDR3, the full variable domain is GAGVSQSPSNKVTEKGKDVELRCDPISGHTALYWYRQSLGQGLEFLIYFQGNSAPDKSGLPSDRFSAERTGGSVSTLTIQRTQQEDSAVYLCASSWLRRMNTEAFFGQGTRLTVV.

This rearrangement joins TRBV28 to TRBJ1-2; tentatively, D is TRBD1 (6 bases). Trimming removed 5 bases at V and 3 bases at J, with 16 bases between. Germline V gene sequence: CDR1 MDHEN, CDR2 SYDVKM. The CDR3 consists of 15 residues. CDR3 in DNA: TGTGCCAGCAGTCCTGGGGGGGCGGGGGACTATGGCTACACCTTC. Translation gives CASSPGGAGDYGYTF.